The present T cell receptor beta chain was sequenced within a study of technical replicates of blood from a handful of donors. This CDR3 contains 12 residues. V lost 7 bases and J lost 2, with 9 bases in between. Per the germline V gene, CDR1 is MNHEY and CDR2 is SVGAGI. The method was immunoSEQ multiplex PCR; TCRdb's version includes in-frame clones alone and lacks a portion of them. Of some 68,000 clones listed, around 95% are singletons. This receptor was taken from a human donor in good health. The chain employs TRBV6-5 and TRBJ2-7; TRBD1 is a possible D gene (5 bases). Sequencing used T cells isolated from PBMCs. The CDR3 spells CASKGRAYEQYF. The CDR3 DNA reads as TGTGCCAGCAAGGGCAGGGCCTACGAGCAGTACTTC.